A single sample gave rise to the 16 T cell receptor beta chains below, sequenced in a study of glioma-infiltrating T cells after dendritic cell vaccination. The assay was immunoSEQ multiplex PCR, and TCRdb's table has in-frame clones only and misses some. Among about 82,000 clones listed, 70% to 90% were seen once. This material consisted of blood, taken before dendritic cell vaccination. The receptor set was obtained from a human donor with glioblastoma.

The chain uses TRBV25-1 and TRBJ1-3; maybe TRBD1 (6 bases). Germline lookup yields CDR1 MGHDK and CDR2 SYGVNS. The CDR3 runs to 15 residues. Deletions cut 4 bases from V and 2 bases from J, with 12 bases between. The chain's CDR3 is CASSAQQGTGNTIYF. The CDR3 DNA is TGTGCCAGCAGTGCCCAACAGGGAACTGGAAACACCATATATTTT.

V and J are TRBV20-1 and TRBJ1-1; D ambiguous. Germline V gene lookup returns CDR1 DFQATT and CDR2 SNEGSKA (reference sequence). The CDR3 totals 11 residues. Trimming left V 5 bases short and J 5 bases short, with 9 bases between. CDR3 sequence (DNA): TGCAGTGCTGCGCCGGGAACTGAAGCTTTCTTT. Its translation: CSAAPGTEAFF.

The rearrangement links TRBV30 to TRBJ1-2, with unresolved D. CDR3 length equals 13 residues. Trimming pared 5 bases from V and 4 bases from J, leaving 14 bases between. Germline assignment: CDR1 GTSNPN and CDR2 SVGIG (reference sequence). The CDR3 spells CAWQNQASYGYTF. CDR3 in DNA: TGTGCCTGGCAAAACCAGGCGAGCTATGGCTACACCTTC. The full variable domain, in which reference TRBV30 and TRBJ1-2 provide the parts outside the CDR3, is SQTIHQWPATLVQPVGSPLSLECTVEGTSNPNLYWYRQAAGRGLQLLFYSVGIGQISSEVPQNLSASRPQDRQFILSSKKLLLSDSGFYLCAWQNQASYGYTFGSGTRLTVV.

The rearrangement uses TRBV10-2 and TRBJ2-6; 12 nucleotides align to TRBD2. Germline V gives CDR1 WSHSY, CDR2 SAAADI. The CDR3 has 17 amino acids. V gave up 6 bases and J gave up 2 bases; unmatched junction bases: 5. CDR3 sequence reads: CASSLLAGGAGANVLTF. CDR3 in DNA: TGCGCCAGCAGCTTACTAGCGGGAGGAGCTGGGGCCAACGTCCTGACTTTC.

The chain has TRBV27 and TRBJ1-5, with D possibly TRBD1 on 5 matching bases. The CDR3 loop spans 14 amino acids. V shed 7 bases and J shed 2 bases, with 12 bases lying between them. Germline values: CDR1 MNHEY, CDR2 SMNVEV (reference sequence). The CDR3 reads CASTPGRGNQPQHF. The DNA for the CDR3 is TGTGCCAGCACCCCCGGCAGGGGCAATCAGCCCCAGCATTTT.

The chain has TRBV19 and TRBJ1-2; 10 bases line up with TRBD1. This CDR3 contains 15 residues. Per germline, CDR1 LNHDA and CDR2 SQIVND (reference sequence). Trimming took 8 bases from V and 2 from J; bases not matched to a gene: 8. The CDR3 DNA sequence: TGTGCCAGTGAACCCGTGGGACAGGGGAACTATGGCTACACCTTC. As protein: CASEPVGQGNYGYTF.

The gene calls are TRBV7-6 and TRBJ1-4; D may be TRBD1 (5 bases). V dropped 5 bases and J dropped 8 bases, with 18 bases sitting between them. CDR3 length: 15 amino acids. Germline V gene sequence: CDR1 SGHVS, CDR2 FNYEAQ. CDR3 coding DNA: TGTGCCAGCAGCCTGACCTCCGCAGGGAAGGAAAAACTGTTTTTT. This gives the protein CASSLTSAGKEKLFF.

The CDR3 sequence is CASSEDGLAGTGELFF. CDR3 nucleotide sequence: TGTGCCAGCAGTGAAGATGGGCTAGCAGGCACCGGGGAGCTGTTTTTT. The genes are TRBV2 and TRBJ2-2; possibly TRBD2 for D (5 bases). The CDR3 length is 16 residues. Trimming removed 1 base at V and 4 bases at J, with 13 bases between. In germline, CDR1 is SNHLY, CDR2 FYNNEI.

This chain uses TRBV6-1 with TRBJ1-1; 8 bases align to TRBD1. This CDR3 spans 13 amino acids. Looked up from germline, CDR1 is MNHNS and CDR2 is SASEGT. The ends lost 6 bases at V and 7 bases at J; junction bases unmatched: 7. The CDR3 reads CASRGWTGFEAFF. The CDR3 coding sequence is TGTGCCAGCAGGGGCTGGACAGGGTTTGAAGCTTTCTTT.

The rearrangement links TRBV10-3 to TRBJ2-7, with 12 bases that match TRBD2. After removal of 6 bases from V and 5 bases from J, the junction contained 8 bases not matched to a gene. CDR1 and CDR2 from the germline V gene are ENHRY and SYGVKD. The CDR3 is 15 residues long. In nucleotides, the CDR3 is TGTGCCATCAGAGGATCTAGCGGGAGGGACGACGAGCAGTACTTC. The encoded protein is CAIRGSSGRDDEQYF.

The chain is built from TRBV10-3 and TRBJ2-7, with 9 bases aligning to TRBD1. Germline V CDR1 and CDR2: ENHRY, SYGVKD. CDR3 length: 13 residues. V lost 10 bases and J lost 5; bases outside the gene matches: 9. Here the CDR3 reads CATGGQGRNEQYF. CDR3 bases: TGTGCCACCGGGGGACAGGGTAGGAACGAGCAGTACTTC.

The count of this clone is one. V is TRBV23-1 and J is TRBJ2-7; 12 bases are shared with TRBD2. TRBV23-1 belongs to the ORF category, with a function that is uncertain. The CDR3 consists of 18 residues. Unmatched junction bases numbered 12, after V lost 3 bases and J lost 3 bases. CDR3 in amino acids: CASSHPTQLAGGFYEQYF. For the CDR3, the DNA is TGCGCCAGCAGTCACCCCACCCAACTAGCGGGGGGATTCTACGAGCAGTACTTC.

The chain uses TRBV5-3 and TRBJ1-1; D ambiguous. TRBV5-3 is an ORF, and what it does is uncertain. Trimming stripped 8 bases from V and 0 bases from J, with 11 bases between. The CDR3 length is 13 residues. In nucleotides, the CDR3 is TGTGCCAGCAACCTCCGGGTGAACACTGAAGCTTTCTTT. Translated, it gives CASNLRVNTEAFF.

The chain links TRBV10-3 to TRBJ2-3, with 8 bases aligning to TRBD1. This CDR3 has 14 amino acids. CDR1 ENHRY and CDR2 SYGVKD come from the germline V gene. Trimming at V came to 6 bases and at J to 4 bases, leaving 6 bases not matched to a gene. The CDR3 DNA sequence: TGTGCCATCAGACCCGACAGGGGCGCAGATACGCAGTATTTT. This encodes CAIRPDRGADTQYF.

This chain connects TRBV6-1 to TRBJ2-3, with 10 positions matching TRBD2. The trim removed 7 bases at V and 2 bases at J, leaving 3 bases unmatched. Germline CDR1 reads MNHNS; CDR2 reads SASEGT. This CDR3 is 14 amino acids long. This chain's CDR3 is CASTSGRDTDTQYF. Here the CDR3 DNA reads TGTGCCAGCACGAGCGGGAGGGACACAGATACGCAGTATTTT.

The chain links TRBV10-3 to TRBJ2-5, with 10 bases fitting TRBD2. The CDR3 has 14 residues. Unmatched junction bases numbered 1, after V lost 3 bases and J lost 3 bases. Germline CDR1 ENHRY, CDR2 SYGVKD. The CDR3 is CAISDTSGEETQYF. CDR3 in DNA: TGTGCCATCAGTGACACTAGCGGGGAAGAGACCCAGTACTTC.